The rows below give T cell receptor beta chains drawn from one sample of a study of response to subunit inactivated influenza vaccine. TCRdb analysed the RT-PCR reads with MiXCR anew, one entry per CDR3 protein. This sample has approximately 700,000 distinct CDR3 sequences, with 15% to 19% found just once. The starting material was PBMCs from blood, obtained roughly 13 days after vaccination. All receptors come from a man aged 50 to 59 who received an inactivated influenza vaccine. Each CDR3 is given with its conserved first and last residue. D genes are given only for firm matches. Clone size is stated in some rows and not others, as once, few, many or a class when expanded.

-	-	TRBV5-4	TRBJ2-2	CASRLLGGTGELFF	TGTGCCAGCAGACTTCTGGGTGGCACCGGGGAGCTGTTTTTT
-	-	TRBV13	TRBJ1-1	CASSVDLGTEAFF	TGTGCCAGCAGCGTCGACCTGGGCACTGAAGCTTTCTTT
TRBD2	few	TRBV10-3	TRBJ2-1	CAISRLAGVEQFF	TGTGCCATCAGTCGACTAGCGGGGGTTGAGCAGTTCTTC
-	-	TRBV7-2	TRBJ1-5	CASSLDRQYNQPQHF	TGTGCCAGCAGCTTAGATCGACAGTACAATCAGCCCCAGCATTTT
-	-	TRBV9	TRBJ2-5	CASSVGPSIQETQYF	TGTGCCAGCAGCGTAGGTCCCAGCATCCAAGAGACCCAGTACTTC
-	-	TRBV20-1	TRBJ2-7	CSAPGTSAYEQYF	TGCAGTGCTCCCGGGACTTCAGCCTACGAGCAGTACTTC
TRBD1	-	TRBV20-1	TRBJ1-5	CSASPGQYSNQPQHF	TGCAGTGCCTCTCCGGGACAGTATAGCAATCAGCCCCAGCATTTT
TRBD2	-	TRBV20-1	TRBJ2-3	CSAIISGGSSDTQYF	TGCAGTGCCATCATTAGCGGGGGGTCGTCAGATACGCAGTATTTT
TRBD2	few	TRBV14	TRBJ2-5	CASSLSGTSSETQYF	TGTGCCAGCAGCCTGTCCGGGACTAGTAGCGAGACCCAGTACTTC
-	few	TRBV4-2	TRBJ2-1	CASSQGGREYNEQFF	TGTGCCAGCAGCCAAGGCGGCAGGGAGTACAATGAGCAGTTCTTC
TRBD2	few	TRBV6-2/TRBV6-3	TRBJ2-1	CASSSLAGSRNEQFF	TGTGCCAGCAGTTCCCTAGCGGGGTCGAGAAATGAGCAGTTCTTC
-	-	TRBV25-1	TRBJ2-4	CASSDLEWGQGDIQYF	TGTGCCAGCAGTGATCTGGAGTGGGGACAAGGGGACATTCAGTACTTC
-	few	TRBV28	TRBJ1-1	CASSLPAGERIEAFF	TGTGCCAGCAGTTTGCCCGCAGGCGAACGGATAGAAGCTTTCTTT
-	-	TRBV28	TRBJ2-7	CASSSNRNYEQYF	TGTGCCAGCAGTTCTAACAGAAACTACGAGCAGTACTTC
-	-	TRBV24-1	TRBJ2-1	CATSDLGGGINEQFF	TGTGCCACCAGTGATTTGGGGGGAGGAATCAATGAGCAGTTCTTC
TRBD2	few	TRBV5-1	TRBJ2-1	CASSLGLADHNEQFF	TGCGCCAGCAGCTTGGGACTAGCGGACCACAATGAGCAGTTCTTC
-	-	TRBV4-1	TRBJ2-5	CASSQGGLGETQYF	TGCGCCAGCAGCCAAGGGGGGCTCGGAGAGACCCAGTACTTC
-	few	TRBV5-1	TRBJ2-3	CASSRWTAQGDTQYF	TGCGCCAGCAGCAGATGGACGGCCCAGGGGGATACGCAGTATTTT
-	few	TRBV6-2/TRBV6-3	TRBJ2-1	CASSYVGVYNEQFF	TGTGCCAGCAGTTATGTCGGTGTCTACAATGAGCAGTTCTTC
-	few	TRBV20-1	TRBJ2-5	CSASQGQETQYF	TGCAGTGCGTCTCAAGGCCAAGAGACCCAGTACTTC
TRBD2	few	TRBV6-1	TRBJ2-5	CASNPLAGHQETQYF	TGTGCCAGCAACCCACTAGCGGGTCACCAAGAGACCCAGTACTTC
-	-	TRBV11-2	TRBJ2-1	CASSYGGGQLIEQFF	TGTGCCAGCAGCTACGGCGGGGGCCAATTAATCGAGCAGTTCTTC
-	few	TRBV4-3	TRBJ2-2	CASSQGRAGELFF	TGCGCCAGCAGCCAAGGTCGGGCCGGGGAGCTGTTTTTT
TRBD1	-	TRBV5-1	TRBJ2-3	CASRSTGTGVQDTQYF	TGCGCCAGCAGATCTACCGGGACAGGGGTGCAAGATACGCAGTATTTT
-	-	TRBV29-1	TRBJ2-3	CSVEDDERSTDTQYF	TGCAGCGTTGAAGATGACGAGCGGAGCACAGATACGCAGTATTTT
TRBD1	-	TRBV5-6	TRBJ2-7	CASSFGSGQGVEQYF	TGTGCCAGCAGCTTTGGCTCGGGACAGGGGGTCGAGCAGTACTTC
-	-	TRBV12-3/TRBV12-4	TRBJ2-7	CASRGGATYEQYF	TGTGCCAGCAGGGGGGGCGCCACCTACGAGCAGTACTTC
TRBD1	few	TRBV24-1	TRBJ2-2	CATSQQGVISGELFF	TGTGCCACCAGCCAACAGGGGGTGATCAGCGGGGAGCTGTTTTTT
-	once	TRBV10-3	TRBJ2-3	CAITRGESTDTQYF	TGTGCCATCACGCGCGGGGAGAGCACAGATACGCAGTATTTT
-	many	TRBV5-5	TRBJ2-7	CASSPQAVSYEQYF	TGTGCCAGCAGCCCTCAGGCGGTCTCCTACGAGCAGTACTTC
TRBD1	-	TRBV20-1	TRBJ1-1	CSARDWQGAPNTEAFF	TGCAGTGCTAGAGATTGGCAGGGGGCGCCTAACACTGAAGCTTTCTTT
-	-	TRBV12-3/TRBV12-4	TRBJ2-2	CASTIQETTGELFF	TGTGCCAGCACCATCCAGGAGACTACCGGGGAGCTGTTTTTT
TRBD2	few	TRBV7-2	TRBJ2-3	CASSPSGGTDTQYF	TGTGCCAGCAGCCCGAGCGGGGGCACAGATACGCAGTATTTT
-	few	TRBV20-1	TRBJ2-1	CSARPFAGSSYNEQFF	TGCAGTGCTAGACCCTTTGCGGGGAGCTCCTACAATGAGCAGTTCTTC
-	few	TRBV5-1	TRBJ2-7	CASSLDGPGQTYEQYF	TGCGCCAGCAGCTTGGATGGCCCAGGACAGACCTACGAGCAGTACTTC
TRBD2	many	TRBV10-1	TRBJ2-3	CASSEWTSGGSADTQYF	TGCGCCAGCAGTGAGTGGACTAGCGGGGGGTCCGCAGATACGCAGTATTTT
-	few	TRBV6-4	TRBJ2-2	CASSDQLNTGELFF	TGTGCCAGCAGTGATCAGCTGAACACCGGGGAGCTGTTTTTT
-	-	TRBV5-1	TRBJ2-2	CASSSLGPSNTGELFF	TGCGCCAGCAGCTCACTAGGGCCTTCGAACACCGGGGAGCTGTTTTTT
TRBD2	-	TRBV27	TRBJ2-7	CASSLSVTGGWQYF	TGTGCCAGCAGTTTATCGGTTACGGGGGGTTGGCAGTACTTC
-	few	TRBV27	TRBJ2-1	CASSLSNRAYNEQFF	TGTGCCAGCAGTTTATCGAACAGGGCTTACAATGAGCAGTTCTTC
TRBD1	few	TRBV29-1	TRBJ2-2	CSVRQGRETGELFF	TGCAGCGTAAGACAGGGGAGAGAGACCGGGGAGCTGTTTTTT
TRBD1	few	TRBV29-1	TRBJ1-2	CSVDRGGQGADGYTF	TGCAGCGTTGACCGAGGGGGACAGGGGGCGGATGGCTACACCTTC
TRBD2	few	TRBV12-3/TRBV12-4	TRBJ2-1	CASSSMTSFSDRDEQFF	TGTGCCAGCAGTTCCATGACTAGCTTCTCTGATCGCGATGAGCAGTTCTTC
-	few	TRBV10-3	TRBJ2-7	CAISELESSYEQYF	TGTGCCATCAGTGAGTTGGAGAGCTCCTACGAGCAGTACTTC
TRBD1	once	TRBV7-3	TRBJ2-3	CASSTGQGDTQYF	TGTGCCAGCAGCACAGGACAGGGGGATACGCAGTATTTT
TRBD1	many	TRBV29-1	TRBJ1-1	CSADRVNTEAFF	TGCAGCGCGGACAGGGTGAACACTGAAGCTTTCTTT
-	many	TRBV3-1	TRBJ1-6	CASSSRQAGSPLHF	TGTGCCAGCAGCTCCCGACAGGCAGGTTCACCCCTCCACTTT
TRBD2	few	TRBV28	TRBJ2-3	CASSPPGLAYTDTQYF	TGTGCCAGCAGTCCTCCGGGACTAGCCTACACAGATACGCAGTATTTT
TRBD1	-	TRBV2	TRBJ1-6	CASITTGPPLHF	TGTGCCAGCATCACGACAGGGCCACCCCTCCACTTT
-	-	TRBV18	TRBJ2-2	CASSPDRLRELFF	TGTGCCAGCTCACCCGACAGGCTGCGGGAGCTGTTTTTT
TRBD2	-	TRBV28	TRBJ2-1	CASSSWTSGISSYNEQFF	TGTGCCAGCAGTTCGTGGACTAGCGGTATTAGCTCCTACAATGAGCAGTTCTTC
TRBD1	few	TRBV4-3	TRBJ2-1	CASSQGGWDVRGRSQFF	TGCGCCAGCAGCCAAGGGGGGTGGGACGTGAGGGGGCGATCTCAGTTCTTC
-	-	TRBV11-2	TRBJ2-2	CASSLGWGGELFF	TGTGCCAGCAGCTTAGGATGGGGCGGGGAGCTGTTTTTT
-	few	TRBV7-3	TRBJ2-7	CASSPLGGEGYEQYF	TGTGCCAGCAGCCCCTTGGGGGGTGAGGGTTACGAGCAGTACTTC
-	-	TRBV5-1	TRBJ2-1	CASSPIGDGTYNEQFF	TGCGCCAGCAGTCCCATCGGGGACGGGACCTACAATGAGCAGTTCTTC
-	few	TRBV30	TRBJ1-1	CAWILPGSNTEAFF	TGTGCCTGGATCTTGCCAGGGTCGAACACTGAAGCTTTCTTT
-	few	TRBV7-6	TRBJ2-7	CASSLGDRPSSYEQYF	TGTGCCAGCAGCCTAGGTGACCGCCCCAGCTCCTACGAGCAGTACTTC
-	few	TRBV28	TRBJ2-3	CASSLSRAPDTQYF	TGTGCCAGCAGTTTATCCCGCGCCCCAGATACGCAGTATTTT
-	few	TRBV6-5	TRBJ2-3	CASSYKISDTQYF	TGTGCCAGCAGTTACAAAATATCAGATACGCAGTATTTT